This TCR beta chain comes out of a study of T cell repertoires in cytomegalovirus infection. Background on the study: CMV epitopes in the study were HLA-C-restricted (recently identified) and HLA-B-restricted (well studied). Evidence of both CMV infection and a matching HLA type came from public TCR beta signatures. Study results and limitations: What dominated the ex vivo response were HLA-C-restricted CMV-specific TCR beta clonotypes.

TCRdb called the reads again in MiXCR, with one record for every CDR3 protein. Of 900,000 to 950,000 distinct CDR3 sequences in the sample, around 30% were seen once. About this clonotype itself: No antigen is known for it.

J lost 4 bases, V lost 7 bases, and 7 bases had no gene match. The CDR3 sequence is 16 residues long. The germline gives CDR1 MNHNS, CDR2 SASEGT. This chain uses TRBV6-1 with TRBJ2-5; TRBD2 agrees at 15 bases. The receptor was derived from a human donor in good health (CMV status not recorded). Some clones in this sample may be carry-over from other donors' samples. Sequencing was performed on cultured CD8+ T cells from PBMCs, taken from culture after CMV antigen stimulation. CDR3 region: CASTGTSGGTGETQYF. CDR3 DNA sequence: TGTGCCAGCACGGGGACTAGCGGGGGGACGGGAGAGACCCAGTACTTC.